The rows below give T cell receptor beta chains drawn from one sample of a study of blood T cell repertoires in COVID-19. Clones were read by immunoSEQ multiplex PCR, and TCRdb kept only the in-frame ones, dropping some. The repertoire has 250,000 to 350,000 clones, under 90% of them found once; the top ten carry about 9.4%. Sequencing was performed on PBMCs or T cells enriched from blood (not recorded which). The receptors were sampled from a young woman who had recovered from COVID-19. Each CDR3 is given with its conserved first and last residue. D genes are given only for firm matches. Expanded clones are given a class, and other clones once, few, many or no size at all.

j_call: TRBJ2-7; d_call: TRBD2; v_call: TRBV27; clone_size: NA; cdr3_nt: TGTGCCAGCAGTCCCGGGGAGGGTCTAAGCTCCTACGAGCAGTACTTC; cdr3_aa: CASSPGEGLSSYEQYF
j_call: TRBJ1-6; d_call: TRBD1; v_call: TRBV28; clone_size: NA; cdr3_nt: TGTGCCAGCGGCCGGACAGGGCATATTTCACCCCTCCACTTT; cdr3_aa: CASGRTGHISPLHF
j_call: TRBJ1-4; d_call: NA; v_call: TRBV5-1; clone_size: NA; cdr3_nt: TGCGCCAGCAGCTTGGACAGTACTAATGAAAAACTGTTTTTT; cdr3_aa: CASSLDSTNEKLFF
j_call: TRBJ1-4; d_call: NA; v_call: TRBV5-5; clone_size: once; cdr3_nt: TGTGCCAGCAGCGCACCCCAGGCTGGGGGGGAAAAACTGTTTTTT; cdr3_aa: CASSAPQAGGEKLFF
j_call: TRBJ1-1; d_call: TRBD1; v_call: TRBV2; clone_size: NA; cdr3_nt: TGTGCCACCTCTTCGACAGGGGAGACTGAAGCTTTCTTT; cdr3_aa: CATSSTGETEAFF
j_call: TRBJ2-5; d_call: NA; v_call: TRBV18; clone_size: NA; cdr3_nt: TGTGCCAGCTCCAAACAAGAGACCCAGTACTTC; cdr3_aa: CASSKQETQYF
j_call: TRBJ1-2; d_call: TRBD1; v_call: TRBV19; clone_size: NA; cdr3_nt: TGTGCCAGTAGTATACAGACAGGGGTTGGCTACACCTTC; cdr3_aa: CASSIQTGVGYTF
j_call: TRBJ1-2; d_call: NA; v_call: TRBV6-1; clone_size: NA; cdr3_nt: TGTGCCAGCAGTGAGCTGGCGGGGCTCCATCTCTATGGCTACACCTTC; cdr3_aa: CASSELAGLHLYGYTF
j_call: TRBJ2-3; d_call: TRBD2; v_call: TRBV5-8; clone_size: once; cdr3_nt: TGTGCCAGCAGCCGTAGCGGGATGCGCACAGATACGCAGTATTTT; cdr3_aa: CASSRSGMRTDTQYF
j_call: TRBJ1-2; d_call: NA; v_call: TRBV5-1; clone_size: NA; cdr3_nt: TGCGCCAGCAGCTTCTCAGGGGACTATGGCTACACCTTC; cdr3_aa: CASSFSGDYGYTF
j_call: TRBJ2-3; d_call: TRBD2; v_call: TRBV18; clone_size: NA; cdr3_nt: TGTGCCAGCTCACCACAGGAAGCGGGGCTCACAGATACGCAGTATTTT; cdr3_aa: CASSPQEAGLTDTQYF
j_call: TRBJ2-1; d_call: TRBD2; v_call: TRBV9; clone_size: NA; cdr3_nt: TGTGCCAGCAGCCCCAGAGGAGAACGCGGGAGGTTGTTCTTC; cdr3_aa: CASSPRGERGRLFF
j_call: TRBJ1-4; d_call: NA; v_call: TRBV6-9; clone_size: NA; cdr3_nt: TGTGCCAGCAGTGAGGGACACCTGGACTCTAATGAAAAACTGTTTTTT; cdr3_aa: CASSEGHLDSNEKLFF
j_call: TRBJ2-2; d_call: TRBD2; v_call: TRBV7-3; clone_size: NA; cdr3_nt: TGTGCCAGCAGCTTAACGCCTAGCGGGAACACCGGGGAGCTGTTTTTT; cdr3_aa: CASSLTPSGNTGELFF
j_call: TRBJ2-7; d_call: TRBD2; v_call: TRBV19; clone_size: NA; cdr3_nt: TGTGCCAGTAGTATCGGGCTAGCGGGAGGGCAGGAGCAGTACTTC; cdr3_aa: CASSIGLAGGQEQYF
j_call: TRBJ2-3; d_call: NA; v_call: TRBV21-1; clone_size: NA; cdr3_nt: TGTGCCAGCAGCAGGAGCGGGAGGGCCGGCACAGATACGCAGTATTTT; cdr3_aa: CASSRSGRAGTDTQYF
j_call: TRBJ1-1; d_call: NA; v_call: TRBV2; clone_size: once; cdr3_nt: TGTGCCAGCAGGAGTGACACTGAAGCTTTCTTT; cdr3_aa: CASRSDTEAFF
j_call: TRBJ2-4; d_call: TRBD2; v_call: TRBV29-1; clone_size: NA; cdr3_nt: TGCAGCGTTGAAGAAATAGGACTAGCGGGAGTGTTGTACTTC; cdr3_aa: CSVEEIGLAGVLYF
j_call: TRBJ1-4; d_call: NA; v_call: TRBV6-6; clone_size: NA; cdr3_nt: TGTGCCAGCAGTCGGTACGGGGGAGGGCACGAAAAACTGTTTTTT; cdr3_aa: CASSRYGGGHEKLFF
j_call: TRBJ1-5; d_call: NA; v_call: TRBV2; clone_size: NA; cdr3_nt: TGTGCCAGCAGTCGAGCAGGAATTTATAGCAATCAGCCCCAGCATTTT; cdr3_aa: CASSRAGIYSNQPQHF
j_call: TRBJ2-2; d_call: TRBD2; v_call: TRBV28; clone_size: NA; cdr3_nt: TGTGCCAGCAAATTCGTAGCGGGAGGGTTCGGCACCGGGGAGCTGTTTTTT; cdr3_aa: CASKFVAGGFGTGELFF
j_call: TRBJ1-1; d_call: NA; v_call: TRBV19; clone_size: NA; cdr3_nt: TGTGCCAGTAGTGTCCACAGGAACACTGAAGCTTTCTTT; cdr3_aa: CASSVHRNTEAFF
j_call: TRBJ2-7; d_call: TRBD1; v_call: TRBV6-4; clone_size: NA; cdr3_nt: TGTGCCAGCAGTGATGCCGGCCACAGGGGCTCCTACGAGCAGTACTTC; cdr3_aa: CASSDAGHRGSYEQYF
j_call: TRBJ2-7; d_call: TRBD2; v_call: TRBV30; clone_size: NA; cdr3_nt: TGTGCCTGGAGCTCGGGACTAGCGGGAGTCGAGCAGTACTTC; cdr3_aa: CAWSSGLAGVEQYF
j_call: TRBJ1-1; d_call: TRBD1; v_call: TRBV5-4; clone_size: NA; cdr3_nt: TGTGCCAGCAGCCTCCGACAGGGAAACACTGAAGCTTTCTTT; cdr3_aa: CASSLRQGNTEAFF
j_call: TRBJ1-4; d_call: TRBD1; v_call: TRBV5-5; clone_size: NA; cdr3_nt: TGTGCCAGCAGCGACAGGGGAGGTGAAAAACTGTTTTTT; cdr3_aa: CASSDRGGEKLFF
j_call: TRBJ2-2; d_call: NA; v_call: TRBV5-4; clone_size: NA; cdr3_nt: TGTGCCAGCAGCTTGGCTCAAGGGGCCACCGGGGAGCTGTTTTTT; cdr3_aa: CASSLAQGATGELFF
j_call: TRBJ2-2; d_call: NA; v_call: TRBV7-7; clone_size: NA; cdr3_nt: TGTGCTAGCAGCTTAGCCGAGGGGGATACCGGGGAGCTGTTTTTT; cdr3_aa: CASSLAEGDTGELFF